The 20 T cell receptor beta chains given below trace back to one sample, sequenced in a study of blood T cell repertoires in COVID-19. Profiling relied on immunoSEQ multiplex PCR, and the TCRdb table lists in-frame clones only, not all of them. The sample consists of some 460,000 clones, more than 85% of them appearing once. The specimen sequenced was peripheral blood. The origin of the receptors is a woman younger than 45 with acute or convalescent COVID-19.

This chain joins TRBV6-5 and TRBJ1-4; D ambiguous. Deletions cut 0 bases from V and 3 bases from J, with 5 bases between. Germline CDR1 reads MNHEY; CDR2 reads SVGAGI. This CDR3 spans 14 amino acids. The CDR3 DNA follows: TGTGCCAGCAGTTACTCCCTAGCTAATGAAAAACTGTTTTTT. It encodes CASSYSLANEKLFF.

This rearrangement joins TRBV11-2 to TRBJ2-7; 10 bases agree with TRBD2. Germline lookup yields CDR1 SGHAT and CDR2 FQNNGV. Trimming at V came to 5 bases and at J to 2 bases, leaving 3 bases not matched to a gene. The CDR3 sequence is 14 residues long. CDR3 nucleotide sequence: TGTGCCAGCAGCCTTAGCGGGGGGACCTACGAGCAGTACTTC. This gives the protein CASSLSGGTYEQYF.

The chain uses TRBV27 and TRBJ1-1, with TRBD1 identical over 9 bases. The CDR3 totals 19 residues. Germline V CDR1 and CDR2: MNHEY, SMNVEV (reference sequence). Losses at the gene ends were 3 bases for V and 1 base for J; bases not matched to a gene: 15. The CDR3, as DNA: TGTGCCAGCAGTTTCGGGACAGGGTTTCGGGGTGATGGGAACACTGAAGCTTTCTTT. Its protein product is CASSFGTGFRGDGNTEAFF.

The chain recombines TRBV7-9 with TRBJ2-7; D possibly corresponds to TRBD1 (6 bases). This CDR3 region has 13 residues. V dropped 8 bases and J dropped 3 bases, with 14 bases sitting between them. Germline loops: CDR1 SEHNR, CDR2 FQNEAQ (reference sequence). The CDR3 region has the DNA TGTGCCAGCGGTCACGGACAGTACTACGAGCAGTACTTC. This encodes CASGHGQYYEQYF.

This clone was seen a handful of times. The chain employs TRBV30 and TRBJ2-5; 8 bases agree with TRBD1. CDR1 and CDR2 (germline): GTSNPN, SVGIG (reference sequence). The CDR3 consists of 17 residues. After removal of 0 bases from V and 2 bases from J, the junction contained 11 bases not matched to a gene. CDR3 sequence reads: CAWSVVVGRTGQETQYF. The CDR3 DNA follows: TGTGCCTGGAGTGTAGTCGTGGGGCGGACAGGGCAAGAGACCCAGTACTTC.

The V gene is TRBV19, the J gene TRBJ1-2, with D perhaps TRBD1 (6 bases). V gave up 5 bases and J gave up 1 base, with 14 bases separating them. This CDR3 has 15 amino acids. Germline values: CDR1 LNHDA, CDR2 SQIVND (reference sequence). The CDR3 loop is CASSSRDTVNYGYTF. The CDR3 nucleotides read TGTGCCAGTAGTTCCCGGGACACCGTTAACTATGGCTACACCTTC. Together with reference TRBV19 and TRBJ1-2, the CDR3 gives the full variable domain: DGGITQSPKYLFRKEGQNVTLSCEQNLNHDAMYWYRQDPGQGLRLIYYSQIVNDFQKGDIAEGYSVSREKKESFPLTVTSAQKNPTAFYLCASSSRDTVNYGYTFGSGTRLTVV.

This chain uses TRBV20-1 with TRBJ2-7, with D tentatively TRBD2 (5 bases). This CDR3 contains 11 residues. Germline V gene lookup returns CDR1 DFQATT and CDR2 SNEGSKA (reference sequence). Written as DNA, the CDR3 is TGCATTAGCGAATCGCGAGGGGAGCAGTACTTC. It codes for CISESRGEQYF.

The chain recombines TRBV5-6 with TRBJ1-5, with D perhaps matching TRBD1 (6 bases). With 4 bases removed from V and 7 bases from J, the gap between germline ends came to 12 bases. Germline loops: CDR1 SGHDT, CDR2 YYEEEE. This CDR3 is built from 13 residues. The CDR3 DNA reads as TGTGCCAGCAGCGTAACAGGGACCCAGCCCCAGCATTTT. Encoded protein: CASSVTGTQPQHF.

The chain joins TRBV7-2 to TRBJ2-1; no definite D call. The germline gives CDR1 SGHTA, CDR2 FQGNSA. The CDR3 is 12 amino acids. V lost 1 base, J lost 12 bases, and 10 bases lay in between. This CDR3 reads CASSLVTILQFF. CDR3 DNA: TGTGCCAGCAGCTTAGTTACCATACTGCAGTTCTTC. The full variable domain, completed using reference TRBV7-2 and TRBJ2-1, is GAGVSQSPSNKVTEKGKDVELRCDPISGHTALYWYRQSLGQGLEFLIYFQGNSAPDKSGLPSDRFSAERTGGSVSTLTIQRTQQEDSAVYLCASSLVTILQFFGPGTRLTVL.

The V call is TRBV2, the J call TRBJ2-1; 9 bases match TRBD1. Germline V CDR1 and CDR2: SNHLY, FYNNEI. V shed 8 bases, J shed 4 bases, and the junction held 6 bases outside the gene matches. The CDR3 is 14 amino acids. The CDR3 reads CASCATGGYNEQFF. The CDR3 bases are TGTGCCAGCTGTGCGACAGGGGGTTACAATGAGCAGTTCTTC. The full variable domain, in which reference TRBV2 and TRBJ2-1 provide the parts outside the CDR3, is EPEVTQTPSHQVTQMGQEVILRCVPISNHLYFYWYRQILGQKVEFLVSFYNNEISEKSEIFDDQFSVERPDGSNFTLKIRSTKLEDSAMYFCASCATGGYNEQFFGPGTRLTVL.

The chain has TRBV6-5 and TRBJ2-7; D is possibly TRBD1 (5 bases). V dropped 6 bases and J dropped 1 base, with 13 bases sitting between them. Germline V gene sequence: CDR1 MNHEY, CDR2 SVGAGI. This CDR3 contains 14 residues. The CDR3 protein is CASRGRQPSYEQYF. The DNA of the CDR3 is TGTGCCAGCAGAGGTCGACAGCCGTCCTACGAGCAGTACTTC.

This clone was observed a single time. This chain connects TRBV7-2 to TRBJ2-1; TRBD2 matches 12 bases. CDR1 SGHTA and CDR2 FQGNSA come from the germline V gene. The CDR3 runs to 19 residues. V lost 6 bases, J lost 4 bases, and 16 bases stayed unmatched. The DNA of the CDR3 is TGTGCCAGCAGTTTCGGACTAGCGGGGACCCGCACGAGATACAATGAGCAGTTCTTC. It yields the protein CASSFGLAGTRTRYNEQFF.

This chain uses TRBV11-3 with TRBJ2-3; D is unclear. CDR1 is SGHNT and CDR2 is YENEEA in the germline V gene. The V gene lost 0 bases and the J gene lost 5 bases, with 3 bases spanning the gap. This CDR3 spans 12 amino acids. CDR3 bases: TGTGCCAGCAGCTTAGATAGAGATACGCAGTATTTT. This encodes CASSLDRDTQYF.

The chain links TRBV7-2 to TRBJ2-2; 9 positions match TRBD2. The CDR3 loop spans 17 amino acids. Per the germline V gene, CDR1 is SGHTA and CDR2 is FQGNSA. V was clipped by 1 base and J by 4 bases; unmatched bases: 7. The CDR3 DNA sequence: TGTGCCAGCAGCTTAGGTGGTAGCGGGGGTATCACCGGGGAGCTGTTTTTT. Its protein is CASSLGGSGGITGELFF. The full variable domain, with the rest looked up from reference TRBV7-2 and TRBJ2-2, is GAGVSQSPSNKVTEKGKDVELRCDPISGHTALYWYRQSLGQGLEFLIYFQGNSAPDKSGLPSDRFSAERTGGSVSTLTIQRTQQEDSAVYLCASSLGGSGGITGELFFGEGSRLTVL.

This chain joins TRBV7-2 and TRBJ1-1, with 7 bases identical to TRBD1. V lost 6 bases and J lost 2; bases outside the gene matches: 9. This CDR3 comprises 15 residues. CDR1 SGHTA and CDR2 FQGNSA come from the germline V gene. The CDR3 nucleotides read TGTGCCAGCAGTTCGCCGGGACAGTCCAACACTGAAGCTTTCTTT. It translates to CASSSPGQSNTEAFF.

The rearrangement links TRBV9 to TRBJ1-3; perhaps TRBD1 as D (6 bases). This CDR3 is built from 17 residues. V dropped 0 bases and J dropped 3 bases, with 16 bases sitting between them. Germline V gives CDR1 SGDLS, CDR2 YYNGEE. CDR3: CASSVGPDSLHGNTIYF. DNA for the CDR3: TGTGCCAGCAGCGTAGGGCCGGACAGCCTACATGGAAACACCATATATTTT.

The chain carries TRBV19 and TRBJ1-4; maybe TRBD1 (5 bases). The CDR3 sequence is 18 residues long. V was pared by 3 bases and J by 3 bases, with 20 bases between. Germline V gene data show CDR1 as LNHDA and CDR2 as SQIVND (reference sequence). The CDR3 DNA is TGTGCCAGTAGTATCCGGACACCCGAACTCGGCGCTAATGAAAAACTGTTTTTT. Translated, it gives CASSIRTPELGANEKLFF.

The chain couples TRBV4-1 to TRBJ1-3, with 8 bases lining up with TRBD1. The CDR3 runs 19 residues. Trimming removed 4 bases from V and 2 bases from J; junction bases left unmatched: 16. Per germline, CDR1 MGHRA and CDR2 YSYEKL. The CDR3 spells CASSRPGQDPLRPGNTIYF. Written as DNA, the CDR3 is TGCGCCAGCAGCCGCCCGGGACAGGACCCGCTTCGACCTGGAAACACCATATATTTT.

The V and J genes are TRBV4-1 and TRBJ1-1; 11 positions match TRBD1. The junction had 12 bases not matched to a gene; V was cut back by 3 bases and J by 6 bases. CDR3 size: 17 residues. Germline V gene lookup returns CDR1 MGHRA and CDR2 YSYEKL. CDR3 coding DNA: TGCGCCAGCAGCCAGAGAGGGACAGGGGGAGAGGACCCTGAAGCTTTCTTT. Its translation is CASSQRGTGGEDPEAFF.

V and J are TRBV5-4 and TRBJ1-1, with D hard to call. V gave up 6 bases and J gave up 6 bases, with 15 bases separating them. CDR1 and CDR2 from the germline V gene are SGHNT and YYREEE (reference sequence). This CDR3 has 13 amino acids. For the CDR3, the DNA is TGTGCCAGCACCGGGCGGGGATCGGCTGAAGCTTTCTTT. As protein: CASTGRGSAEAFF. Using reference TRBV5-4 and TRBJ1-1 for the parts outside the CDR3, the full variable domain is ETGVTQSPTHLIKTRGQQVTLRCSSQSGHNTVSWYQQALGQGPQFIFQYYREEENGRGNFPPRFSGLQFPNYSSELNVNALELDDSALYLCASTGRGSAEAFFGQGTRLTVV.